Below, one TCR beta chain is given with its context. Its antigen is unknown. A 200 ng quantity of DNA, tens of thousands of T cell genomes, went into the sorted-subset replicate PCRs. Original handling: Junction-only sequences without quality scores were provided by ImmunoSEQ, so filtering was different. Profiling relied on immunoSEQ multiplex PCR, and the TCRdb table lists in-frame clones only, not all of them. Clone size and V and J calls were adopted from that table, with D and trimming inferred from the DNA. The sample gives roughly 640,000 clones, more than 95% of which show up once; less than 0.065% is in the top ten. This entry comes from a study of shared clonotypes between healthy human individuals. Broader study findings: Naive CD4 clonotypes were shared across several donors at roughly 5%.

This CDR3 has 12 amino acids. CDR1 is SNHLY and CDR2 is FYNNEI in the germline V gene. Trimming shortened V by 4 bases and J by 6 bases, and 8 bases separated the two germline ends. The origin of this receptor is a woman aged 30 to 39 in good health. The chain uses TRBV2 and TRBJ2-3; no reliable D call. Sequencing input: naive CD4+ T cells sorted from blood. Subset specified: CD45RA+ positively selected. In nucleotides, the CDR3 is TGTGCCAGCAGTGTTGGTGGGGATACGCAGTATTTT. Translating gives CASSVGGDTQYF.